This T cell receptor beta chain was sequenced in a study of blood T cell repertoires in COVID-19. Study information: Acute-phase and convalescent COVID-19 samples originated in the United States, Italy and Spain.

Assay: immunoSEQ multiplex PCR; the TCRdb copy retains only in-frame clones and omits some. Of a few hundred thousand clones in the sample, less than 90% were seen once. Recovered participants had two consecutive negative NP/OP PCR tests, healthcare professional clearance, or symptom resolution. The sequenced material came from PBMCs or T cells enriched from blood (not recorded which). This receptor was taken from a woman in her forties or fifties who had recovered from COVID-19.

CDR3 bases: TGTGCCAGTAGTATAGGGGGGGGCTGGACTGAAGCTTTCTTT. It is translated as CASSIGGGWTEAFF. This rearrangement joins TRBV19 to TRBJ1-1, with D possibly matching TRBD1 (6 bases). Germline V gene lookup returns CDR1 LNHDA and CDR2 SQIVND (reference sequence). The germline V and J ends were trimmed by 1 base and 5 bases, with 11 bases remaining between them. This CDR3 has 14 amino acids.